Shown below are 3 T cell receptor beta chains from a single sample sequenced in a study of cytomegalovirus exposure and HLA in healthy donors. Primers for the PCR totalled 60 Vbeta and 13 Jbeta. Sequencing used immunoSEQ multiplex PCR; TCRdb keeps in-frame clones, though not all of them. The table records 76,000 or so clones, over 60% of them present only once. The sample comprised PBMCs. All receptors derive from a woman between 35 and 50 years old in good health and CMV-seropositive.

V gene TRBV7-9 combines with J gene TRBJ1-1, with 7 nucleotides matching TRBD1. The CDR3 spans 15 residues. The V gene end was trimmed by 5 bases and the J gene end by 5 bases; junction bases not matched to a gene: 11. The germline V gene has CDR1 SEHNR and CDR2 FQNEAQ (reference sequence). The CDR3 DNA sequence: TGTGCCAGCAGCCCCCAACAGGGGTTTGGGACTGAAGCTTTCTTT. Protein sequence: CASSPQQGFGTEAFF.

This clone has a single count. CDR3 loop: CASSEGQTGFQPQHF. CDR3 sequence (DNA): TGTGCCAGCAGTGAAGGACAGACAGGCTTTCAGCCCCAGCATTTT. The rearrangement uses TRBV6-1 and TRBJ1-5, with a tentative D call TRBD1 (6 bases). The CDR3 is made up of 15 amino acids. From germline, CDR1 is MNHNS and CDR2 SASEGT. V lost 1 base and J 6 bases, leaving 13 bases between the germline ends.

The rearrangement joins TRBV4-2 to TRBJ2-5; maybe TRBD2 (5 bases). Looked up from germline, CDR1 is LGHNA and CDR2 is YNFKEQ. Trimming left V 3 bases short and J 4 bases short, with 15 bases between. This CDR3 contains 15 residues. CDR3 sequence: CASSQEDPRGETQYF. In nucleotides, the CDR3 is TGTGCCAGCAGCCAGGAGGACCCCCGAGGAGAGACCCAGTACTTC.